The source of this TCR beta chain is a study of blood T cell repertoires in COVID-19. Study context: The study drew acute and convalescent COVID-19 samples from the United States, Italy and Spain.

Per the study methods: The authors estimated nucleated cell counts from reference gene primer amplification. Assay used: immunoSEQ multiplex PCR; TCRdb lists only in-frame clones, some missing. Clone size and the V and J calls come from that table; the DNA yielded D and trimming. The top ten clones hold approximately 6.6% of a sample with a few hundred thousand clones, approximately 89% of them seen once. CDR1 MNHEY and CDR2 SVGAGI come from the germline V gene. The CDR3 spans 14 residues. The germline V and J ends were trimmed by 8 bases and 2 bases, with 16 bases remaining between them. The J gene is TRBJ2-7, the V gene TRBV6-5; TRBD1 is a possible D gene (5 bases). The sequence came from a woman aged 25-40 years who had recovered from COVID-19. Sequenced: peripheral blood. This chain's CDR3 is CASRRAGQTYEQYF. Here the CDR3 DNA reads TGTGCCAGCCGCCGCGCTGGACAAACCTACGAGCAGTACTTC.